This T cell receptor (beta chain) was identified in a study of blood T cell repertoires in COVID-19. Study-wide context: Both acute and convalescent COVID-19 samples were obtained from the United States, Italy and Spain. PBMCs, B-cell-depleted T cells, or T cells were the source of the cDNA or gDNA that made up the material.

Original methodology: By means of reference gene primer amplification, nucleated cell counts were estimated. Repertoires were generated with immunoSEQ multiplex PCR, while TCRdb's copy carries only in-frame clones and drops some. For V, J and clone size, that table is used; D and trimming come from the DNA. Altogether approximately 260,000 clones are present, 65% to 80% being singletons, with the ten largest covering roughly 4%. The clonotype comes from a woman aged 40 to 55 with active or convalescent COVID-19. Sequencing input: peripheral blood.

CDR3 sequence (DNA): TGTGCCAGCAGCCAAGAAGTCAGGTCGACCCAGTACTTC. As protein: CASSQEVRSTQYF. The genes are TRBV3-1 (or the pseudogene TRBV3-2) and TRBJ2-5; no clear D. Germline-derived CDR1 and CDR2 are LGHDT and YNNKEL (reference sequence). Trimming cost V 0 bases and J 7 bases, with 9 bases left between them. This CDR3 region has 13 residues.